These 14 T cell receptor beta chains were all obtained from the same sample, sequenced in a study of shared clonotypes between healthy human individuals. Profiling relied on immunoSEQ multiplex PCR, and the TCRdb table lists in-frame clones only, not all of them. Of 950,000 to 1,100,000 clones listed, approximately 80% are singletons. The sample comprised memory CD4+ T cells from PBMCs. The sample's subset: CD45RA-negative fraction. These TCRs come from a man between 18 and 29 years old in good health. Some clones in this sample may be carry-over from other donors' samples.

This clone has a handful of counts. The V and J genes are TRBV11-3 and TRBJ2-1, with 9 bases lining up with TRBD2. V trimming: 5 bases; J trimming: 9 bases; junction bases outside the gene matches: 14. Germline V CDR1 and CDR2: SGHNT, YENEEA. The CDR3 totals 16 residues. The CDR3 loop reads CASSRVAGGVAGEQFF. DNA for the CDR3: TGTGCCAGCAGCCGCGTCGCGGGAGGGGTAGCAGGTGAGCAGTTCTTC.

Of note for this clone: Other DNA sequences of this sample code for an identical CDR3. This chain links TRBV9 with TRBJ2-7; 7 bases align to TRBD2. CDR3 length equals 15 residues. Germline V CDR1 and CDR2: SGDLS, YYNGEE. With V trimmed by 4 bases and J by 2 bases, 9 bases remained unmatched. In DNA form, the CDR3 reads TGTGCCAGCAGCTTCCATTGGGAGGGGACCTACGAGCAGTACTTC. Protein product: CASSFHWEGTYEQYF.

The V and J genes are TRBV5-6 and TRBJ1-2; TRBD1 matches 8 bases. The CDR3 covers 15 residues. Losses at the gene ends were 1 base for V and 2 bases for J; bases not matched to a gene: 4. Germline lookup yields CDR1 SGHDT and CDR2 YYEEEE. CDR3 coding DNA: TGTGCCAGCAGCTTGATGGACAGGGTCAACTATGGCTACACCTTC. Amino acids: CASSLMDRVNYGYTF.

This clone was observed a single time. This sequence joins TRBV5-4 and TRBJ2-5; the D gene is possibly TRBD2 (7 bases). The V gene lost 3 bases and the J gene lost 4 bases, with 19 bases spanning the gap. Germline CDR1 SGHNT, CDR2 YYREEE (reference sequence). This CDR3 is built from 16 residues. CDR3 in amino acids: CASSSGGGSSSETQYF. The DNA for the CDR3 is TGTGCCAGCAGCTCCGGGGGCGGGAGTAGTTCAGAGACCCAGTACTTC. The variable domain in full, with the rest retrieved from reference TRBV5-4 and TRBJ2-5, is ETGVTQSPTHLIKTRGQQVTLRCSSQSGHNTVSWYQQALGQGPQFIFQYYREEENGRGNFPPRFSGLQFPNYSSELNVNALELDDSALYLCASSSGGGSSSETQYFGPGTRLLVL.

The chain carries TRBV5-4 and TRBJ2-1; 10 bases align to TRBD2. The CDR3 consists of 14 residues. Trimming at V came to 3 bases and at J to 6 bases, leaving 3 bases not matched to a gene. CDR1 and CDR2 from the germline V gene are SGHNT and YYREEE (reference sequence). CDR3 amino acids: CASSSRLAGNEQFF. The CDR3 DNA reads TGTGCCAGCAGCTCGAGACTAGCGGGCAATGAGCAGTTCTTC.

The count of this clone is one. The rearrangement links TRBV18 to TRBJ2-7, with a tentative D call TRBD2 (5 bases). Looked up from germline, CDR1 is KGHSH and CDR2 is LQKENI. With 3 bases removed from V and 5 bases from J, the gap between germline ends came to 11 bases. CDR3 length equals 13 residues. The CDR3 protein is CASSPLLLDEQYF. In DNA form, the CDR3 reads TGTGCCAGCTCACCCTTACTACTAGACGAGCAGTACTTC.

The rearrangement joins TRBV6-1 to TRBJ1-2; 7 bases fit TRBD1. The CDR3 covers 14 residues. Trimming at V came to 11 bases and at J to 4 bases, leaving 13 bases not matched to a gene. In germline, CDR1 is MNHNS, CDR2 SASEGT. This chain's CDR3 is CASPPNRGSYGYTF. DNA of the CDR3: TGTGCCTCACCTCCCAACAGGGGAAGCTATGGCTACACCTTC.

In DNA, the CDR3 is TGTGCCAGCAGCCTCCGGGACAATCAGCCCCAGCATTTT. It is translated as CASSLRDNQPQHF. This sequence joins TRBV7-2 and TRBJ1-5, with no clear D. V lost 5 bases, J lost 3 bases, and 8 bases lay in between. CDR3 length equals 13 residues. Germline CDR1 and CDR2: SGHTA and FQGNSA.

This clone was seen only a few times. This chain links TRBV6-6 with TRBJ2-7, with D perhaps matching TRBD1 (5 bases). CDR1 MNHNY and CDR2 SVGAGI come from the germline V gene (reference sequence). The CDR3 consists of 14 residues. Deletions cut 6 bases from V and 3 bases from J, with 15 bases between. The CDR3 DNA is TGTGCCAGCAGCCCCCAGCAGGGAAGCTACGAGCAGTACTTC. This encodes CASSPQQGSYEQYF.

This clone was observed a single time. V and J are TRBV9 and TRBJ2-3, with TRBD2 matching over 7 bases. The CDR3 sequence is 16 residues long. V shed 4 bases and J 3 bases; nucleotides not matched to a gene: 11. Looked up from germline, CDR1 is SGDLS and CDR2 is YYNGEE. CDR3 DNA sequence: TGTGCCAGCAGCTCAAGTGCAGCGGGGTGGACAGATACGCAGTATTTT. Protein product: CASSSSAAGWTDTQYF.

V gene TRBV7-9 combines with J gene TRBJ2-7; D is possibly TRBD1 (6 bases). CDR3 length: 13 residues. V gave up 8 bases and J gave up 6 bases, with 17 bases separating them. Looked up from germline, CDR1 is SEHNR and CDR2 is FQNEAQ (reference sequence). CDR3 nucleotides: TGTGCCAGCCAGACGGGACAATCTTTCGAGCAGTACTTC. Its protein product is CASQTGQSFEQYF.

This sequence joins TRBV2 and TRBJ2-5; TRBD1 might be the D (5 bases). The CDR3 length is 14 residues. CDR1 is SNHLY and CDR2 is FYNNEI in the germline V gene. V was pared by 4 bases and J by 4 bases, with 13 bases between. CDR3 sequence: CASSGRTGGETQYF. The CDR3 DNA reads as TGTGCCAGCAGTGGAAGAACAGGTGGAGAGACCCAGTACTTC.

The chain combines TRBV10-1 with TRBJ1-2; perhaps TRBD1 as D (5 bases). The germline V gene has CDR1 WNHNN and CDR2 SYGVQD (reference sequence). The CDR3 runs 17 residues. Trimming pared 2 bases from V and 2 bases from J, leaving 18 bases between. CDR3 amino acids: CASSELRRGEENYGYTF. The CDR3 nucleotides are TGCGCCAGCAGTGAGCTAAGAAGAGGGGAGGAGAACTATGGCTACACCTTC.

This chain links TRBV21-1 with TRBJ1-1. TRBV21-1 is shown as a pseudogene. This CDR3 comprises 14 residues. Written as DNA, the CDR3 is TGTGCCAGCAGCAAAGGACGCACCACGGCTGAAGCTTTCTTT. It specifies CASSKGRTTAEAFF.